A single sample gave rise to the 32 T cell receptor beta chains below, sequenced in a study of T cell repertoires in ileal Crohn's disease. Clones were sequenced by immunoSEQ multiplex PCR, and TCRdb holds only the in-frame ones, with some missing. The table lists some 9,000 clones, about 80% of them singletons. The sequenced sample consisted of ileal tissue. Every receptor here comes from an adult with Crohn's disease.

V and J are TRBV5-3 and TRBJ2-1; 7 nucleotides match TRBD1. TRBV5-3 is classed as an ORF, of uncertain function. Germline trimming cut 4 bases from V and 0 bases from J; bases unmatched to any gene: 16. The length of the CDR3 is 19 residues. The DNA for the CDR3 is TGTGCCAGAAGCCCCTTATCTACAAGAGACAGGGACTCCTACAATGAGCAGTTCTTC. It yields the protein CARSPLSTRDRDSYNEQFF.

The chain carries TRBV7-9 and TRBJ2-7, with D possibly being TRBD1 (6 bases). The germline V and J ends were trimmed by 5 bases and 5 bases, with 10 bases remaining between them. Germline lookup yields CDR1 SEHNR and CDR2 FQNEAQ (reference sequence). The CDR3 consists of 12 residues. The CDR3, as DNA: TGTGCCAGCAGCCCGTACAGGGACGAGCAGTACTTC. This sequence encodes CASSPYRDEQYF.

The chain combines TRBV30 with TRBJ1-1, with 9 bases matching TRBD1. The ends lost 3 bases at V and 3 bases at J; junction bases unmatched: 2. The CDR3 runs to 13 residues. CDR1 and CDR2 (germline): GTSNPN, SVGIG (reference sequence). CDR3 loop: CAWSTGGHTEAFF. The CDR3 DNA follows: TGTGCCTGGAGCACAGGGGGCCACACTGAAGCTTTCTTT.

The chain employs TRBV10-2 and TRBJ1-2; D not resolved. CDR1 WSHSY and CDR2 SAAADI come from the germline V gene. This CDR3 has 11 residues. Deletions cut 6 bases from V and 7 bases from J, with 9 bases between. The CDR3 spells CASRTTGGYTF. CDR3 in DNA: TGCGCCAGCAGGACGACGGGTGGCTACACCTTC.

This chain links TRBV19 with TRBJ2-3; the match to TRBD2 covers 8 bases. In germline, CDR1 is LNHDA, CDR2 SQIVND (reference sequence). V gave up 4 bases and J gave up 2 bases; unmatched junction bases: 8. The CDR3 covers 16 residues. CDR3 loop: CASSTPKRGNTDTQYF. In DNA, the CDR3 is TGTGCCAGTAGTACCCCCAAGCGGGGGAACACAGATACGCAGTATTTT.

The chain links TRBV2 to TRBJ1-2, with D tentatively TRBD1 (5 bases). The V and J ends lost 5 bases and 10 bases respectively, with 17 bases between them. Germline V gives CDR1 SNHLY, CDR2 FYNNEI. The CDR3 runs 13 residues. In DNA, the CDR3 is TGTGCCAGCAGTCACAGGAGAGAGAACTCCTACACCTTC. This gives the protein CASSHRRENSYTF. Full variable domain (outside the CDR3, taken from reference TRBV2 and TRBJ1-2): EPEVTQTPSHQVTQMGQEVILRCVPISNHLYFYWYRQILGQKVEFLVSFYNNEISEKSEIFDDQFSVERPDGSNFTLKIRSTKLEDSAMYFCASSHRRENSYTFGSGTRLTVV.

This clone was recorded a few times. This chain uses TRBV27 with TRBJ2-7, with D unresolved. Trimming left V 6 bases short and J 0 bases short, with 15 bases between. The CDR3 has 15 amino acids. CDR1 MNHEY and CDR2 SMNVEV come from the germline V gene (reference sequence). The CDR3 bases are TGTGCCAGCAGCCCCCAGGTGCAGTACTCCTACGAGCAGTACTTC. It yields the protein CASSPQVQYSYEQYF.

The V call is TRBV19, the J call TRBJ2-5; D uncertain. V was shortened by 5 bases and J by 0 bases, with 13 bases between the two germline ends. The CDR3 has 15 residues. In germline, CDR1 is LNHDA, CDR2 SQIVND (reference sequence). The CDR3 region is CASSSGQLYQETQYF. CDR3 nucleotide sequence: TGTGCCAGTAGTTCTGGGCAGTTGTACCAAGAGACCCAGTACTTC.

This chain uses TRBV28 with TRBJ1-4; TRBD1 matches 7 bases. Trimming took 4 bases from V and 2 from J; bases not matched to a gene: 4. The germline gives CDR1 MDHEN, CDR2 SYDVKM. There are 15 residues in the CDR3. The CDR3 here is CASSSPGGTNEKLFF. In DNA, the CDR3 is TGTGCCAGCAGTTCCCCAGGGGGGACTAATGAAAAACTGTTTTTT.

This sequence joins TRBV19 and TRBJ1-2, with D unclear. The CDR3 spans 12 residues. Germline lookup yields CDR1 LNHDA and CDR2 SQIVND (reference sequence). Trimming stripped 7 bases from V and 2 bases from J, with 8 bases between. For the CDR3, the DNA is TGTGCCAGTATGAACATCAACTATGGCTACACCTTC. Protein sequence: CASMNINYGYTF. Supplemented by reference TRBV19 and TRBJ1-2, the full variable domain reads DGGITQSPKYLFRKEGQNVTLSCEQNLNHDAMYWYRQDPGQGLRLIYYSQIVNDFQKGDIAEGYSVSREKKESFPLTVTSAQKNPTAFYLCASMNINYGYTFGSGTRLTVV.

The V call is TRBV6-5, the J call TRBJ2-7; TRBD2 matches 8 bases. The trim removed 6 bases at V and 2 bases at J, leaving 9 bases unmatched. This CDR3 contains 15 residues. Germline values: CDR1 MNHEY, CDR2 SVGAGI. The CDR3 DNA sequence: TGTGCCAGCAGCTCGGCGGGAGGCGGGACCTACGAGCAGTACTTC. Protein sequence: CASSSAGGGTYEQYF.

The rearrangement joins TRBV6-1 to TRBJ1-3, with 8 nucleotides matching TRBD1. The junction had 7 bases not matched to a gene; V was cut back by 2 bases and J by 1 base. Germline V CDR1 and CDR2: MNHNS, SASEGT. CDR3 length equals 17 residues. CDR3 residues: CASSERDRKTSGNTIYF. CDR3 in DNA: TGTGCCAGCAGTGAAAGGGACAGGAAGACTTCTGGAAACACCATATATTTT.

V usage is TRBV29-1 and J usage is TRBJ2-7, with a tentative D call TRBD2 (6 bases). V lost 4 bases to trimming and J lost 4 bases, with 11 bases between them. CDR1 is SQVTM and CDR2 is ANQGSEA in the germline V gene. The CDR3 consists of 12 residues. In DNA form, the CDR3 reads TGCAGCGTTGGGCGGGGACGGTACGAGCAGTACTTC. This gives the protein CSVGRGRYEQYF.

This clone was found a few times. The CDR3 DNA is TGTGCCAGCAGTAGAATACAGGTCTCTGGGGCCAACGTCCTGACTTTC. It codes for CASSRIQVSGANVLTF. V is TRBV6-6 and J is TRBJ2-6; D might be TRBD1 (5 bases). The CDR3 consists of 16 residues. With 5 bases removed from V and 0 bases from J, the gap between germline ends came to 11 bases. CDR1 MNHNY and CDR2 SVGAGI come from the germline V gene (reference sequence).

This clone appeared once. V usage is TRBV29-1 and J usage is TRBJ2-3; 10 positions agree with TRBD2. After removal of 6 bases from V and 3 bases from J, the junction contained 6 bases not matched to a gene. CDR1 is SQVTM, CDR2 ANQGSEA, per germline. This CDR3 has 14 amino acids. The CDR3, as DNA: TGCAGCGTGAAACTAGCGGGAAGAACAGATACGCAGTATTTT. Its protein product is CSVKLAGRTDTQYF.

V gene TRBV5-4 combines with J gene TRBJ1-4; 7 bases align to TRBD1. The CDR3 has 17 amino acids. The germline V gene encodes CDR1 SGHNT and CDR2 YYREEE (reference sequence). V trimming: 3 bases; J trimming: 0 bases; junction bases outside the gene matches: 8. The CDR3 loop reads CASSSYAGTATNEKLFF. DNA for the CDR3: TGTGCCAGCAGCTCGTACGCCGGGACAGCAACTAATGAAAAACTGTTTTTT.

The rearrangement uses TRBV30 and TRBJ2-5; 8 nucleotides align to TRBD1. The V segment lost 2 bases and the J segment 1 base; nucleotides outside the gene matches: 3. CDR3 size: 14 residues. CDR1 GTSNPN and CDR2 SVGIG come from the germline V gene (reference sequence). CDR3 bases: TGTGCCTGGAGTCGGGACAGGCCCCAAGAGACCCAGTACTTC. This sequence encodes CAWSRDRPQETQYF.

Details on this clone: Additional DNA sequences in this sample encode the identical CDR3. V usage is TRBV11-2 and J usage is TRBJ2-7, with a weak D call TRBD2 (7 bases). The CDR3 has 14 residues. Germline V gives CDR1 SGHAT, CDR2 FQNNGV. Trimming took 3 bases from V and 3 from J, leaving 12 bases between them. CDR3 nucleotides: TGTGCCAGCAGCTTGGGGGGGCGCAGCTACGAGCAGTACTTC. This codes for CASSLGGRSYEQYF.

This clone was recorded a few times. V is TRBV29-1 and J is TRBJ1-3; unclear D gene. Germline V gene data show CDR1 as SQVTM and CDR2 as ANQGSEA. Trimming left V 7 bases short and J 3 bases short, with 13 bases between. CDR3 length: 13 amino acids. CDR3 loop: CSAAWAVGNTIYF. As DNA, the CDR3 is TGCAGCGCTGCCTGGGCAGTTGGAAACACCATATATTTT.

This clone appeared a few times. The CDR3 is CASTRTGTIGQPQHF. CDR3 coding DNA: TGTGCCAGCACCAGGACAGGGACAATCGGTCAGCCCCAGCATTTT. V usage is TRBV6-1 and J usage is TRBJ1-5; 8 nucleotides match TRBD1. Germline V gives CDR1 MNHNS, CDR2 SASEGT. V shed 7 bases, J shed 6 bases, and the junction held 11 bases outside the gene matches. CDR3 length: 15 amino acids.

The rearrangement links TRBV7-9 to TRBJ2-2, with 7 positions matching TRBD1. CDR1 and CDR2 (germline): SEHNR, FQNEAQ (reference sequence). Trimming cost V 6 bases and J 8 bases; bases outside gene matches: 12. The CDR3 covers 15 residues. DNA for the CDR3: TGTGCCAGCAGGCCGGGACAGACAAGGACAGGGGAGCTGTTTTTT. This translates into CASRPGQTRTGELFF.

This clone was recorded only once. This rearrangement joins TRBV6-6 to TRBJ2-3; TRBD2 matches 13 bases. Germline lookup yields CDR1 MNHNY and CDR2 SVGAGI (reference sequence). The CDR3 covers 15 residues. With V trimmed by 5 bases and J by 3 bases, 2 bases remained unmatched. The CDR3 protein is CASSVTSGRTDTQYF. The DNA for the CDR3 is TGTGCCAGCAGTGTGACTAGCGGGAGGACAGATACGCAGTATTTT.

V gene TRBV6-1 combines with J gene TRBJ1-1, with D possibly TRBD1 on 6 matching bases. Deletions cut 3 bases from V and 1 base from J, with 15 bases between. This CDR3 has 16 amino acids. Germline CDR1 is MNHNS and CDR2 is SASEGT. The CDR3 protein is CASSDSGLGGNTEAFF. The DNA for the CDR3 is TGTGCCAGCAGTGATTCTGGGTTAGGGGGGAACACTGAAGCTTTCTTT.

By share, this clone ranks as large (0.1 to 1%). The chain combines TRBV2 with TRBJ2-3; 7 bases are shared with TRBD2. V was pared by 11 bases and J by 0 bases, with 8 bases of the junction left unmatched. The length of the CDR3 is 14 residues. CDR1 and CDR2 (germline): SNHLY, FYNNEI. The chain's CDR3 is CAGGGLTSTDTQYF. The CDR3 DNA reads TGTGCCGGGGGGGGACTAACTAGCACAGATACGCAGTATTTT.

The rearrangement uses TRBV5-8 and TRBJ1-4; 11 bases match TRBD1. V shed 4 bases and J 3 bases; nucleotides not matched to a gene: 5. The germline V gene encodes CDR1 SGHTS and CDR2 YDEGEE. The length of the CDR3 is 16 residues. The CDR3 sequence is CASSQGQGAANEKLFF. The CDR3 coding sequence is TGTGCCAGCAGCCAAGGACAGGGGGCGGCTAATGAAAAACTGTTTTTT.

This clone was counted between two and nine times. The J gene is TRBJ2-7, the V gene TRBV7-9, with D possibly being TRBD1 (5 bases). Germline V gene data show CDR1 as SEHNR and CDR2 as FQNEAQ (reference sequence). This CDR3 region has 13 residues. V shed 0 bases and J shed 7 bases, with 10 bases lying between them. CDR3 residues: CASSLAADREQYF. The CDR3 DNA is TGTGCCAGCAGCTTAGCGGCCGACAGAGAGCAGTACTTC.

The chain joins TRBV18 to TRBJ1-5; TRBD1 is a possible D gene (5 bases). The CDR3 loop spans 19 amino acids. Germline assignment: CDR1 KGHSH and CDR2 LQKENI. V lost 3 bases, J lost 0 bases, and 21 bases lay in between. The CDR3 protein is CASSPENLRRGNSNQPQHF. The CDR3 coding sequence is TGTGCCAGCTCACCGGAGAATCTAAGAAGGGGCAATAGCAATCAGCCCCAGCATTTT.

This clone was counted a few times. This chain links TRBV19 with TRBJ1-3; 7 bases align to TRBD1. There are 15 residues in the CDR3. Germline lookup yields CDR1 LNHDA and CDR2 SQIVND (reference sequence). V shed 5 bases and J 3 bases; nucleotides not matched to a gene: 7. The DNA for the CDR3 is TGTGCCAGTAGTCGATCTGGGGACAGTGGAAACACCATATATTTT. This sequence encodes CASSRSGDSGNTIYF.

A few counts support this clone. The V gene is TRBV6-1, the J gene TRBJ1-2; the D gene is possibly TRBD1 (5 bases). The CDR3 length is 12 residues. Germline lookup yields CDR1 MNHNS and CDR2 SASEGT. V was trimmed by 6 bases and J by 4 bases, leaving 9 bases between them. CDR3 sequence: CASSQDIYGYTF. The CDR3 nucleotides read TGTGCCAGCAGCCAGGACATCTATGGCTACACCTTC.

V is TRBV5-1 and J is TRBJ2-7; 10 bases align to TRBD1. CDR3 length equals 14 residues. V lost 2 bases to trimming and J lost 3 bases; unmatched junction nucleotides: 2. Germline lookup yields CDR1 SGHRS and CDR2 YFSETQ. The CDR3 spells CASSLRTGGYEQYF. CDR3 nucleotide sequence: TGCGCCAGCAGCTTACGGACAGGGGGCTACGAGCAGTACTTC.

The genes are TRBV28 and TRBJ1-5; tentatively, D is TRBD1 (5 bases). From germline, CDR1 is MDHEN and CDR2 SYDVKM. The CDR3 is 15 amino acids. V dropped 6 bases and J dropped 2 bases, with 14 bases sitting between them. The CDR3 loop is CASRLPREGNQPQHF. DNA for the CDR3: TGTGCCAGCAGGTTGCCCAGGGAGGGCAATCAGCCCCAGCATTTT. Together with reference TRBV28 and TRBJ1-5, the CDR3 gives the full variable domain: DVKVTQSSRYLVKRTGEKVFLECVQDMDHENMFWYRQDPGLGLRLIYFSYDVKMKEKGDIPEGYSVSREKKERFSLILESASTNQTSMYLCASRLPREGNQPQHFGDGTRLSIL.

The chain joins TRBV7-2 to TRBJ2-3; tentatively, D is TRBD2 (6 bases). Between the trimmed V and J ends, which lost 4 bases and 4 bases, there was a span of 9 bases. This CDR3 contains 13 residues. The V gene's germline CDR1 is SGHTA and CDR2 FQGNSA. The CDR3 loop reads CASSWGLADTQYF. The CDR3 DNA is TGTGCCAGCAGCTGGGGACTTGCAGATACGCAGTATTTT.